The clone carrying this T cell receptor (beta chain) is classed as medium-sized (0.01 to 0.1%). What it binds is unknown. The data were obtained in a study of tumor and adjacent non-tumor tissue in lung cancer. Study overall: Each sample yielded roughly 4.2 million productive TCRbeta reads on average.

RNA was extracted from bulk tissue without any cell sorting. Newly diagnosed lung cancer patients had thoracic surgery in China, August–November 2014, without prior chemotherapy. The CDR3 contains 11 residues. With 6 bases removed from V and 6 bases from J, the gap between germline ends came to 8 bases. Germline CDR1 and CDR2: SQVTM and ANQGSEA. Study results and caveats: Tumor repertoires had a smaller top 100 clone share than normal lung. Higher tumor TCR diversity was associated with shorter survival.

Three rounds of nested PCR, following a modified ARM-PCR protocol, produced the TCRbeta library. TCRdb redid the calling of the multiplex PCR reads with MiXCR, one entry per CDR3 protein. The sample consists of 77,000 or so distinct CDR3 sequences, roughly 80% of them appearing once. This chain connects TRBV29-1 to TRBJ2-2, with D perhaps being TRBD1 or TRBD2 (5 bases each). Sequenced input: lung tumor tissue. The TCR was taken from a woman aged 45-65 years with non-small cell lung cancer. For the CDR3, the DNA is TGCAGCGTGGGGGATCCCGGGGAGCTGTTTTTT. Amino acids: CSVGDPGELFF.